Listed below are T cell receptor beta chains from one sample, sequenced in a study of blood T cells in healthy people across ages. TCRdb re-analysed the 5' RACE reads in MiXCR, keeping a single row per CDR3 protein. The sample holds 650,000 to 1,000,000 distinct CDR3 sequences, around half seen once. The sample comprised blood. The receptors shown here come from a man older than 75 in good health. CDR3s include the opening cysteine and the closing phenylalanine or tryptophan. Each record gives: J gene, clone size, V gene, D gene, CDR3 protein, CDR3 DNA. The D gene is left open where the match is weak. For some rows the clone size is stated as once, few or many, or as a class when expanded; others skip it.

j_call: TRBJ2-1; clone_size: -; v_call: TRBV7-2; d_call: TRBD2; cdr3_aa: CASSFQRRGEQFF; cdr3_nt: TGTGCCAGCAGCTTCCAAAGGCGGGGGGAGCAGTTCTTC
j_call: TRBJ1-1; clone_size: -; v_call: TRBV20-1; d_call: -; cdr3_aa: CSARPFKFEAFF; cdr3_nt: TGCAGTGCTAGACCCTTTAAATTTGAAGCTTTCTTT
j_call: TRBJ1-5; clone_size: -; v_call: TRBV30; d_call: -; cdr3_aa: CAWTFIGGLDQPQHF; cdr3_nt: TGTGCCTGGACCTTTATTGGGGGGCTGGATCAGCCCCAGCATTTT
j_call: TRBJ2-2; clone_size: few; v_call: TRBV10-3; d_call: -; cdr3_aa: CAILGGLSENTGELFF; cdr3_nt: TGTGCCATCCTTGGCGGATTGTCGGAAAACACCGGGGAGCTGTTTTTT
j_call: TRBJ1-3; clone_size: -; v_call: TRBV10-3; d_call: -; cdr3_aa: CAISESRDMSSGNTIYF; cdr3_nt: TGTGCCATCAGTGAGTCGAGGGACATGAGCTCTGGAAACACCATATATTTT
j_call: TRBJ2-7; clone_size: many; v_call: TRBV3-1; d_call: TRBD2; cdr3_aa: CASSKNRLAGRSYEQYF; cdr3_nt: TGTGCCAGCAGCAAAAATCGACTAGCGGGCCGCTCCTACGAGCAGTACTTC
j_call: TRBJ2-5; clone_size: few; v_call: TRBV24-1; d_call: TRBD2; cdr3_aa: CATSISGEETQYF; cdr3_nt: TGTGCCACCAGTATCAGCGGGGAAGAGACCCAGTACTTC
j_call: TRBJ2-1; clone_size: -; v_call: TRBV12-3/TRBV12-4; d_call: -; cdr3_aa: CASSFRGGDTDNEQFF; cdr3_nt: TGTGCCAGCAGTTTTAGGGGGGGGGACACCGACAATGAGCAGTTCTTC
j_call: TRBJ2-1; clone_size: many; v_call: TRBV4-1; d_call: -; cdr3_aa: CASSQGRSYNEQFF; cdr3_nt: TGCGCCAGCAGCCAAGGGAGGTCCTACAATGAGCAGTTCTTC
j_call: TRBJ2-7; clone_size: -; v_call: TRBV7-2; d_call: -; cdr3_aa: CASRPPGQKDEQYF; cdr3_nt: TGTGCCAGCAGACCGCCGGGACAAAAGGACGAGCAGTACTTC
j_call: TRBJ2-3; clone_size: -; v_call: TRBV29-1; d_call: -; cdr3_aa: CSVGGLIGGATDTQYF; cdr3_nt: TGCAGCGTTGGTGGCCTAATCGGGGGAGCCACAGATACGCAGTATTTT
j_call: TRBJ2-5; clone_size: -; v_call: TRBV11-3; d_call: TRBD2; cdr3_aa: CASSPNGGQETQYF; cdr3_nt: TGTGCCAGCAGCCCAAACGGGGGGCAAGAGACCCAGTACTTC
j_call: TRBJ2-1; clone_size: -; v_call: TRBV9; d_call: TRBD2; cdr3_aa: CASSVRGLAGEQFF; cdr3_nt: TGTGCCAGCAGCGTACGTGGACTAGCGGGGGAGCAGTTCTTC
j_call: TRBJ2-3; clone_size: -; v_call: TRBV9; d_call: TRBD2; cdr3_aa: CVSSVDSGRASTDTQYF; cdr3_nt: TGTGTCAGCAGCGTAGATAGCGGGAGGGCCAGCACAGATACGCAGTATTTT
j_call: TRBJ2-5; clone_size: many; v_call: TRBV10-3; d_call: -; cdr3_aa: CAISELGEGSEETQYF; cdr3_nt: TGTGCCATCAGTGAGCTCGGTGAAGGGTCGGAGGAGACCCAGTACTTC
j_call: TRBJ2-7; clone_size: -; v_call: TRBV6-6; d_call: -; cdr3_aa: CASSYRRGSYEQYF; cdr3_nt: TGTGCCAGCAGTTACCGCAGGGGCTCCTACGAGCAGTACTTC
j_call: TRBJ2-4; clone_size: -; v_call: TRBV20-1; d_call: TRBD1; cdr3_aa: CSAPDRDRGTKNIQYF; cdr3_nt: TGCAGTGCCCCCGACCGGGACAGGGGAACCAAAAACATTCAGTACTTC
j_call: TRBJ2-1; clone_size: few; v_call: TRBV6-2/TRBV6-3; d_call: -; cdr3_aa: CASSEEYNEQFF; cdr3_nt: TGTGCCAGCAGTGAGGAGTACAATGAGCAGTTCTTC
j_call: TRBJ2-7; clone_size: -; v_call: TRBV29-1; d_call: TRBD2; cdr3_aa: CSVGWREGEQYF; cdr3_nt: TGCAGCGTTGGATGGCGGGAGGGGGAGCAGTACTTC
j_call: TRBJ1-5; clone_size: few; v_call: TRBV15; d_call: -; cdr3_aa: CATSRDPEYQPQHF; cdr3_nt: TGTGCCACCAGCAGAGATCCCGAGTATCAGCCCCAGCATTTT
j_call: TRBJ2-7; clone_size: -; v_call: TRBV20-1; d_call: TRBD2; cdr3_aa: CSARTTSTDSYEQYF; cdr3_nt: TGCAGTGCTAGAACGACTAGCACCGACTCCTACGAGCAGTACTTC
j_call: TRBJ1-5; clone_size: few; v_call: TRBV7-3; d_call: -; cdr3_aa: CASSLNAGEHQHF; cdr3_nt: TGTGCCAGCAGCTTAAATGCGGGGGAGCACCAGCATTTT
j_call: TRBJ2-1; clone_size: once; v_call: TRBV20-1; d_call: -; cdr3_aa: CSARGPEADNEQFF; cdr3_nt: TGCAGTGCTAGGGGACCTGAGGCTGACAATGAGCAGTTCTTC
j_call: TRBJ2-7; clone_size: few; v_call: TRBV7-2; d_call: TRBD2; cdr3_aa: CASSRRRTSGSYEQYF; cdr3_nt: TGTGCCAGCAGCCGACGGAGGACTAGCGGGAGTTACGAGCAGTACTTC